This is a list of T cell receptor beta chains from one sample in a study of regulatory T cells in long-lasting Graves disease. TCRdb fed the multiplex PCR reads into MiXCR, producing one record per CDR3 protein. Of roughly 610,000 distinct CDR3 sequences detected, 16% appear once; the ten largest clones hold more than 10%. These data also formed part of another study, on T cells in Graves' hyperthyroidism and ophthalmopathy.

The sequenced sample was peripheral blood mononuclear cells (PBMCs), obtained at new diagnosis, from a patient treated with antithyroid drugs. These receptor sequences come from a man between 18 and 35 years old with Graves disease. The CDR3 runs from the conserved cysteine through the conserved F or W.

J | V | length | CDR3
TRBJ1-5 | TRBV28 | 13 | CASTRRGNQPQHF
TRBJ1-2 | TRBV30 | 12 | CAWSVTDYGYTF
TRBJ2-3 | TRBV5-1 | 14 | CASRWGLVADTQYF
TRBJ2-7 | TRBV6-2/TRBV6-3 | 14 | CASSDWDRVYEQYF
TRBJ2-5 | TRBV5-1 | 16 | CASSLAPTGGGETQYF
TRBJ2-1 | TRBV20-1 | 14 | CSAKGLAGVDEQFF
TRBJ2-5 | TRBV7-9 | 14 | CASGELRESETQYF
TRBJ2-1 | TRBV5-1 | 15 | CASSLRLAGPDEQFF
TRBJ2-1 | TRBV19 | 10 | CASSSDEQFF
TRBJ2-1 | TRBV11-3 | 19 | CASSRVLAGAQSSYNEQFF
TRBJ2-3 | TRBV12-3/TRBV12-4 | 17 | CANSARTSGRRTDTQYF
TRBJ2-3 | TRBV12-5 | 15 | CASGPGLVSTDTQYF
TRBJ2-1 | TRBV6-1 | 15 | CASTTASGRLNEQFF
TRBJ1-1 | TRBV3-1 | 15 | CASSQEPRLNTEAFF
TRBJ2-7 | TRBV7-3 | 14 | CASSWDRVRSEQYF